This passage covers 26 T cell receptor beta chains from one sample sequenced in a study of cytomegalovirus exposure and HLA in healthy donors. Primers included in the PCR were 60 Vbeta and 13 Jbeta primers. The protocol was immunoSEQ multiplex PCR, while the TCRdb copy is restricted to in-frame clones and leaves out a portion. The table includes roughly 150,000 clones, roughly 76% detected once. The sequenced sample was PBMCs. These receptors all stem from a male donor in good health and CMV-seronegative.

This chain links TRBV5-1 with TRBJ2-7; 9 positions agree with TRBD1. Germline CDR1 reads SGHRS; CDR2 reads YFSETQ. Unmatched junction bases numbered 11, after V lost 7 bases and J lost 6 bases. The CDR3 is 14 residues long. CDR3: CASGPGQGPVEQYF. The DNA for the CDR3 is TGCGCCAGCGGACCGGGACAGGGCCCTGTCGAGCAGTACTTC.

The chain recombines TRBV30 with TRBJ1-1; D call uncertain. Germline V gene data show CDR1 as GTSNPN and CDR2 as SVGIG (reference sequence). The CDR3 sequence is 13 residues long. The V end was cut by 0 bases, the J end by 3 bases, with 8 bases between. CDR3 residues: CAWSVQSDTEAFF. CDR3 nucleotides: TGTGCCTGGAGTGTACAGTCGGACACTGAAGCTTTCTTT.

This chain connects TRBV5-1 to TRBJ1-4; D is ambiguous. Trimming left V 4 bases short and J 8 bases short, with 15 bases between. CDR1 is SGHRS and CDR2 is YFSETQ in the germline V gene. The CDR3 runs 14 residues. DNA for the CDR3: TGCGCCAGCAGCCAGACGGCCAGGAAGGAAAAACTGTTTTTT. Amino acids: CASSQTARKEKLFF.

The V and J genes are TRBV5-1 and TRBJ1-1, with D possibly matching TRBD1 (6 bases). The CDR3 is 12 amino acids. Germline CDR1 and CDR2: SGHRS and YFSETQ. V was clipped by 4 bases and J by 7 bases, with 11 bases between them. The CDR3, as DNA: TGCGCCAGCAGCCCAGGGGATTTTGAAGCTTTCTTT. Its translation is CASSPGDFEAFF.

This clone has only a few counts. This chain connects TRBV19 to TRBJ2-7; D not certain. The CDR3 runs 13 residues. Germline V gives CDR1 LNHDA, CDR2 SQIVND (reference sequence). Deletions cut 2 bases from V and 0 bases from J, with 5 bases between. CDR3 region: CASSIPFSYEQYF. DNA for the CDR3: TGTGCCAGTAGTATACCCTTCTCCTACGAGCAGTACTTC.

The chain recombines TRBV5-6 with TRBJ1-4; a possible D gene is TRBD1 (6 bases). This CDR3 contains 13 residues. CDR1 and CDR2 (germline): SGHDT, YYEEEE. V was pared by 3 bases and J by 7 bases, with 10 bases between. In DNA form, the CDR3 reads TGTGCCAGCAGCTCGAACAGGGTTGAAAAACTGTTTTTT. Translation: CASSSNRVEKLFF.

A note on this clone: At one end the junction does not follow the germline gene, possibly because of a read error. Written as DNA, the CDR3 is TGTGCCAGTAGGAAGACAGGAGTGAATCAGCCCCGGCATTTT. Residues: CASRKTGVNQPRHF. The chain carries TRBV19 and TRBJ1-5, with TRBD1 as a possible D gene (6 bases). The germline V gene encodes CDR1 LNHDA and CDR2 SQIVND (reference sequence). There are 14 residues in the CDR3.

This clone was recorded only once. V is TRBV18 and J is TRBJ1-3; 8 nucleotides match TRBD1. V dropped 5 bases and J dropped 3; count of bases not matched to a gene: 3. CDR3 size: 14 residues. The germline gives CDR1 KGHSH, CDR2 LQKENI. The CDR3, as DNA: TGTGCCAGCTCAGCGGACAGGGATGGAAACACCATATATTTT. This codes for CASSADRDGNTIYF. The full variable domain, rest sourced from reference TRBV18 and TRBJ1-3, is NAGVMQNPRHLVRRRGQEARLRCSPMKGHSHVYWYRQLPEEGLKFMVYLQKENIIDESGMPKERFSAEFPKEGPSILRIQQVVRGDSAAYFCASSADRDGNTIYFGEGSWLTVV.

This sequence joins TRBV19 and TRBJ2-7, with a weak D call TRBD2 (6 bases). V was trimmed by 7 bases and J by 7 bases, leaving 17 bases between them. Germline CDR1 is LNHDA and CDR2 is SQIVND (reference sequence). The CDR3 length is 13 residues. Here the CDR3 DNA reads TGTGCCAGTACCGACCCTGGAGGGTTGGAGCAGTACTTC. Amino acids: CASTDPGGLEQYF.

This clone was observed a few times. The chain links TRBV19 to TRBJ2-1, with D possibly TRBD1 on 5 matching bases. Germline loops: CDR1 LNHDA, CDR2 SQIVND (reference sequence). The CDR3 is 14 residues long. V lost 10 bases, J lost 0 bases, and 13 bases lay in between. The CDR3 loop is CATATGRSYNEQFF. CDR3 nucleotides: TGTGCCACCGCAACAGGTCGCTCCTACAATGAGCAGTTCTTC.

The V and J genes are TRBV6-5 and TRBJ2-7; 7 nucleotides agree with TRBD1. Losses at the gene ends were 0 bases for V and 2 bases for J; bases not matched to a gene: 4. The CDR3 is made up of 15 amino acids. Germline V gene lookup returns CDR1 MNHEY and CDR2 SVGAGI. The CDR3 bases are TGTGCCAGCAGTTACTCCCGGGACAGCACCTACGAGCAGTACTTC. Its protein product is CASSYSRDSTYEQYF.

The chain combines TRBV6-5 with TRBJ1-2, with 9 bases aligning to TRBD1. From germline, CDR1 is MNHEY and CDR2 SVGAGI. This CDR3 spans 14 amino acids. V lost 2 bases and J lost 4; bases outside the gene matches: 2. The CDR3 spells CASSYGTGPYGYTF. The CDR3 nucleotides read TGTGCCAGCAGTTACGGGACAGGGCCCTATGGCTACACCTTC.

This sequence joins TRBV6-6 and TRBJ2-4, with TRBD2 as a possible D gene (7 bases). V was shortened by 8 bases and J by 5 bases, with 13 bases between the two germline ends. The CDR3 extends over 13 amino acids. CDR1 and CDR2 from the germline V gene are MNHNY and SVGAGI (reference sequence). CDR3 in amino acids: CASRTGGENIQYF. For the CDR3, the DNA is TGTGCCAGCCGGACGGGGGGCGAAAACATTCAGTACTTC.

V gene TRBV19 combines with J gene TRBJ2-7, with TRBD1 matching over 10 bases. The CDR3 consists of 16 residues. The V gene's germline CDR1 is LNHDA and CDR2 SQIVND (reference sequence). The V segment lost 6 bases and the J segment 1 base; nucleotides outside the gene matches: 9. The CDR3 loop reads CASSHADRGWSYEQYF. In nucleotides, the CDR3 is TGTGCCAGTAGCCACGCGGACAGGGGGTGGTCCTACGAGCAGTACTTC.

CDR3 bases: TGTGCCAGCAGCTCGCCTCGGGACGGGAGCACTGAAGCTTTCTTT. It yields the protein CASSSPRDGSTEAFF. This chain uses TRBV5-5 with TRBJ1-1, with TRBD1 as a possible D gene (5 bases). CDR1 is SGHKS, CDR2 YYEKEE, per germline (reference sequence). V lost 3 bases to trimming and J lost 4 bases, with 16 bases between them. CDR3 size: 15 residues.

The gene calls are TRBV30 and TRBJ2-2; D is perhaps TRBD2 (5 bases). V lost 4 bases and J 8 bases, leaving 14 bases between the germline ends. The CDR3 totals 13 residues. The germline V gene encodes CDR1 GTSNPN and CDR2 SVGIG (reference sequence). In DNA form, the CDR3 reads TGTGCCTGGAACACTATTCGGGGAGGGGAGCTGTTTTTT. Protein product: CAWNTIRGGELFF.

This chain connects TRBV2 to TRBJ2-4, with 8 bases fitting TRBD1. The CDR3 is 15 residues long. Germline assignment: CDR1 SNHLY and CDR2 FYNNEI. The ends lost 10 bases at V and 0 bases at J; junction bases unmatched: 8. The CDR3 sequence is CATVGQGAAKNIQYF. CDR3 nucleotide sequence: TGTGCCACCGTCGGTCAGGGGGCAGCCAAAAACATTCAGTACTTC.

In its sample, this clone was seen a few times. V and J are TRBV10-1 and TRBJ2-7, with 8 bases that match TRBD1. V lost 1 base, J lost 2 bases, and 4 bases stayed unmatched. The germline gives CDR1 WNHNN, CDR2 SYGVQD (reference sequence). This CDR3 has 15 amino acids. The DNA for the CDR3 is TGCGCCAGCAGTGAGTACAGGGGGTCAGCCTACGAGCAGTACTTC. As protein: CASSEYRGSAYEQYF.

This clone was found once. This rearrangement joins TRBV5-4 to TRBJ1-2; TRBD1 matches 12 bases. The CDR3 runs 15 residues. The junction had 8 bases not matched to a gene; V was cut back by 4 bases and J by 7 bases. CDR1 is SGHNT, CDR2 YYREEE, per germline (reference sequence). This CDR3 is CASSLTGQGASGYTF. CDR3 DNA: TGTGCCAGCAGCCTCACGGGACAGGGGGCGTCTGGCTACACCTTC.

The CDR3 DNA is TGCGCCAGCAGAGGACAGGGGAGCTCCTACGAGCAGTACTTC. Translation: CASRGQGSSYEQYF. The chain couples TRBV5-1 to TRBJ2-7; 9 positions match TRBD1. CDR3 size: 14 residues. Trimming cost V 5 bases and J 0 bases; bases outside gene matches: 3. Germline values: CDR1 SGHRS, CDR2 YFSETQ.

This chain joins TRBV5-8 and TRBJ1-1, with TRBD1 matching over 7 bases. Germline V gene data show CDR1 as SGHTS and CDR2 as YDEGEE. The CDR3 extends over 14 amino acids. Unmatched junction bases numbered 6, after V lost 4 bases and J lost 3 bases. The CDR3 DNA reads as TGTGCCAGCAGCACCAGACAGGGCCACACTGAAGCTTTCTTT. Its translation: CASSTRQGHTEAFF. The full variable domain, rest sourced from reference TRBV5-8 and TRBJ1-1, is EAGVTQSPTHLIKTRGQQATLRCSPISGHTSVYWYQQALGLGLQFLLWYDEGEERNRGNFPPRFSGRQFPNYSSELNVNALELEDSALYLCASSTRQGHTEAFFGQGTRLTVV.

This clone occurred a few times. The DNA of the CDR3 is TGTGCCACCCTTAGCGGGGGAAGGACCCAGTACTTC. As protein: CATLSGGRTQYF. This sequence joins TRBV6-5 and TRBJ2-5; 9 bases are a match to TRBD2. After removal of 10 bases from V and 7 bases from J, the junction contained 7 bases not matched to a gene. CDR1 and CDR2 (germline): MNHEY, SVGAGI. There are 12 residues in the CDR3.

The V gene is TRBV5-6, the J gene TRBJ2-7; 12 bases match TRBD2. J was trimmed by 3 bases and V by 4 bases; bases with no gene match: 11. The length of the CDR3 is 17 residues. The germline V gene has CDR1 SGHDT and CDR2 YYEEEE. The CDR3 here is CASSGGTSGPLSYEQYF. CDR3 bases: TGTGCCAGCAGCGGCGGGACTAGCGGGCCCCTTAGCTACGAGCAGTACTTC.

This chain links TRBV6-5 with TRBJ2-7; possibly TRBD2 for D (5 bases). Germline V lookup: CDR1 MNHEY, CDR2 SVGAGI. The V and J ends lost 5 bases and 2 bases respectively, with 13 bases between them. CDR3 length equals 14 residues. The CDR3 DNA reads as TGTGCCAGCAGTGAACGGGAACAGACCTACGAGCAGTACTTC. Its protein is CASSEREQTYEQYF.

The chain combines TRBV6-6 with TRBJ1-2; D might be TRBD1 (6 bases). The CDR3 is 15 residues long. Germline CDR1 and CDR2: MNHNY and SVGAGI (reference sequence). V was shortened by 5 bases and J by 0 bases, with 13 bases between the two germline ends. CDR3 coding DNA: TGTGCCAGCAGTCGGGGAGGGGGGTCTAACTATGGCTACACCTTC. It encodes CASSRGGGSNYGYTF.

The V and J genes are TRBV19 and TRBJ1-3; no clear D gene. V was shortened by 7 bases and J by 0 bases, with 10 bases between the two germline ends. This CDR3 is built from 14 residues. Germline lookup yields CDR1 LNHDA and CDR2 SQIVND (reference sequence). The CDR3 sequence: CASKAASSGNTIYF. In DNA, the CDR3 is TGTGCCAGTAAGGCGGCCAGCTCTGGAAACACCATATATTTT.